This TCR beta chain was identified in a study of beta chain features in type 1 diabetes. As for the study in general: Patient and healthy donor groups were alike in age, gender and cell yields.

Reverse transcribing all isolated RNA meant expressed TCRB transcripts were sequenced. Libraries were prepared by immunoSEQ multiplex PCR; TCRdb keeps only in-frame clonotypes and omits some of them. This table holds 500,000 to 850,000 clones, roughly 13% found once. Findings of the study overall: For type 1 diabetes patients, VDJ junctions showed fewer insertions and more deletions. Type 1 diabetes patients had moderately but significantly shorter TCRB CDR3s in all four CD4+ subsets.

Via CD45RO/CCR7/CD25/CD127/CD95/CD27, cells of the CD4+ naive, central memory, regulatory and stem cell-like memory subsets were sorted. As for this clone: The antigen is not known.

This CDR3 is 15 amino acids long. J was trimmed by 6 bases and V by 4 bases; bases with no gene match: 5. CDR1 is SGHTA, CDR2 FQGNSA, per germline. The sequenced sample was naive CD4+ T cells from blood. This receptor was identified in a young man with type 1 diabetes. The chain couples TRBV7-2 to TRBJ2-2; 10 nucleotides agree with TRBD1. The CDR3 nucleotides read TGTGCCAGCAGCTGGGACAGGGGAAGTGCCGGGGAGCTGTTTTTT. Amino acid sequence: CASSWDRGSAGELFF.